This T cell receptor beta chain stems from a study of T cell responses to AZD1222 COVID-19 vaccine. General study findings and limits: Targeting of unmutated variant regions was reportedly seen in nearly half of spike-specific TCRs. Increased Spike-specific TCR breadth and depth were observed after two AZD1222 doses. Donors were chiefly white British, with a greater number of females, and clonal diversity was perhaps underestimated.

The CDR3 spans 17 residues. The germline V gene encodes CDR1 PRHDT and CDR2 FYEKMQ (reference sequence). After removal of 2 bases from V and 1 base from J, the junction contained 3 bases not matched to a gene. This clone was seen more than once but under ten times. Its antigen is still unknown. Assay used: immunoSEQ multiplex PCR; TCRdb lists only in-frame clones, some missing. The sample has approximately 130,000 clones; about 89% are singletons. The sequence was obtained from an adult who received the AZD1222 COVID-19 vaccine. The material sequenced was peripheral blood, taken 28 days after the second AZD1222 dose. V gene TRBV13 combines with J gene TRBJ2-3; TRBD2 agrees at 13 bases. This CDR3 is CASSLIGLAGGTDTQYF. The CDR3 nucleotides are TGTGCCAGCAGCTTAATAGGACTAGCGGGGGGCACAGATACGCAGTATTTT.